Shown below are 2 T cell receptor beta chains from a single sample sequenced in a study of T-cell reconstitution after alpha-beta-depleted transplantation in children. Unique molecular identifiers were built into the TCRbeta library. Via MiXCR, TCRdb re-called the PCR reads, giving one row per CDR3 protein. Among 300,000 to 400,000 distinct CDR3 sequences, 13% were seen once, and the ten largest hold over 3.5%. The source was PBMCs, collected from the stem cell graft. The receptors were gathered from a human donor who donated a stem cell graft to a child with Fanconi anemia.

This rearrangement joins TRBV20-1 to TRBJ1-5; a weak D match, TRBD1 (6 bases). The germline V gene encodes CDR1 DFQATT and CDR2 SNEGSKA (reference sequence). The germline V and J ends were trimmed by 3 bases and 4 bases, with 13 bases remaining between them. This CDR3 region has 14 residues. The DNA for the CDR3 is TGCAGTGCTAGGGGCGGCAGGGGAAATCAGCCCCAGCATTTT. This translates into CSARGGRGNQPQHF.

The chain combines TRBV10-3 with TRBJ2-3; D not resolved. The germline gives CDR1 ENHRY, CDR2 SYGVKD. The V and J ends lost 2 bases and 4 bases respectively, with 10 bases between them. The CDR3 loop spans 14 amino acids. The CDR3 reads CAISEGDRADTQYF. CDR3 DNA: TGTGCCATCAGTGAGGGAGATAGGGCAGATACGCAGTATTTT.